A selection of T cell receptor beta chains follows, all from one sample in a study of shared clonotypes between healthy human individuals. Method: immunoSEQ multiplex PCR; TCRdb's copy keeps in-frame clones and lacks some. The sample contains about 480,000 clones, over 60% of which appear only once. Sequencing was performed on PBMCs. The receptors stem from a woman between 35 and 50 years old in good health. Some clones in this sample may be carry-over from other donors' samples. Each CDR3 is given with its conserved first and last residue. A D gene is named only where the DNA matches it firmly. The size field is filled for only some rows; it gives once, few, many or a size class.

>once|TRBJ2-7|TRBD1|TRBV4-3|15
TGCGCCAGCAGCCAGAGGGACAGGGGTGTTGGCGAGCAGTACTTC
CASSQRDRGVGEQYF
>.|TRBJ2-1|TRBD2|TRBV7-9|17
TGTGCCAGCAGCTTAAGGGACCCGGGACTAGCGCGATATGAGCAGTTCTTC
CASSLRDPGLARYEQFF
>.|TRBJ2-5|.|TRBV19|13
TGTGCCAGTAGTATACGGGTGCAAGAGACCCAGTACTTC
CASSIRVQETQYF
>.|TRBJ1-1|.|TRBV7-9|13
TGTGCCAGCAGCTTCGGGGGATTCACTGAAGCTTTCTTT
CASSFGGFTEAFF
>.|TRBJ2-3|TRBD1|TRBV14|16
TGTGCCAGCAGCCAAACAGGGGACCTCGGCACAGATACGCAGTATTTT
CASSQTGDLGTDTQYF
>.|TRBJ2-7|.|TRBV2|12
TGTGCCAGCAGGCCGAGGGGGTCCGAGCAGTACTTC
CASRPRGSEQYF
>.|TRBJ2-7|TRBD2|TRBV2|14
TGTGCCAGCAGAAGAGCGGGGGGCTCCTACGAGCAGTACTTC
CASRRAGGSYEQYF
>.|TRBJ2-5|.|TRBV15|14
TGTGCCACCAGCAGAGAGCGGCGCCAAGAGACCCAGTACTTC
CATSRERRQETQYF
>once|TRBJ1-2|.|TRBV7-9|13
TGTGCCAGCAGCTTGGAGATGACGTATGGCTACACCTTC
CASSLEMTYGYTF
>.|TRBJ2-1|TRBD1|TRBV5-6|15
TGTGCCAGCAGCTTGGGGGGACAGGGGTATAGTGAGCAGTTCTTC
CASSLGGQGYSEQFF
>.|TRBJ2-7|.|TRBV28|14
TGTGCCAGCAGCCCCGGGAGTCTCTCCTACGAGCAGTACTTC
CASSPGSLSYEQYF
>.|TRBJ1-5|TRBD1|TRBV19|14
TGTGCCAGTACCCGCTCAACAGGGGCCCAGCCCCAGCATTTT
CASTRSTGAQPQHF
>.|TRBJ2-7|TRBD1|TRBV6-5|14
TGTGCCAGCAGTTACGTGTCGGGACAGGGCGAGCAGTACTTC
CASSYVSGQGEQYF
>.|TRBJ2-7|.|TRBV2|14
TGTGCCAGCAGCGAAAGGTCTACCGGGAGCGAGCAGTACTTC
CASSERSTGSEQYF
>.|TRBJ2-1|TRBD2|TRBV6-4|16
TGTGCCAGCAGTGACAGGACTAGCGGGACTTCAGGGGAGCAGTTCTTC
CASSDRTSGTSGEQFF
>once|TRBJ2-4|.|TRBV19|14
TGTGCCAGTACGACTCGCCAGTGGGGAAACATTCAGTACTTC
CASTTRQWGNIQYF
>.|TRBJ2-5|.|TRBV7-8|13
TGTGCCAGCAGCTCAAGTCCCCGGGAGACCCAGTACTTC
CASSSSPRETQYF
>.|TRBJ2-5|.|TRBV19|17
TGTGCCAGTAGTATAGGGGTCGCGGCTCACTTGCGGGAGACCCAGTACTTC
CASSIGVAAHLRETQYF
>few|TRBJ1-1|.|TRBV6-5|16
TGTGCCAGCAGTTCCCCCCTTACAGGGCTCAACACTGAAGCTTTCTTT
CASSSPLTGLNTEAFF
>few|TRBJ1-1|.|TRBV7-3|13
TGTGCCAGCAGCTTGAGTCGGGACACTGAAGCTTTCTTT
CASSLSRDTEAFF
>.|TRBJ2-5|.|TRBV5-1|15
TGCGCCAGCAGCTTCCAGGGAGGCCTCCAAGAGACCCAGTACTTC
CASSFQGGLQETQYF
>once|TRBJ2-2|.|TRBV27|14
TGTGCCAGCAACCCGGGACAGAACACCGGGGAGCTGTTTTTT
CASNPGQNTGELFF
>.|TRBJ2-7|.|TRBV29-1|13
TGCAGCGTTGATAAATTATCCCCCTACGAGCAGTACTTC
CSVDKLSPYEQYF
>.|TRBJ2-1|.|TRBV5-1|14
TGCGCCAGCAGCCCCGGGCTCCATGGCAATGAGCAGTTCTTC
CASSPGLHGNEQFF
>.|TRBJ1-3|.|TRBV4-1|16
TGCGCCAGCAGCAAGGGGGTTTCAGGCTCTGGAAACACCATATATTTT
CASSKGVSGSGNTIYF
>.|TRBJ1-4|TRBD1|TRBV7-6|13
TGTGCCAGCAGCTTGACAGGGAATGAAAAACTGTTTTTT
CASSLTGNEKLFF
>.|TRBJ1-5|.|TRBV7-2|13
TGTGCCAGCAGCCAGGACAGAAATCAGCCCCAGCATTTT
CASSQDRNQPQHF
>.|TRBJ2-7|.|TRBV19|14
TGTGCCAGTAGTCCAGCGGTAAGCTCCTACGAGCAGTACTTC
CASSPAVSSYEQYF
>.|TRBJ1-6|.|TRBV15|14
TGTGCCACCAGCAGGGCGACGGATAATTCACCCCTCCACTTT
CATSRATDNSPLHF
>.|TRBJ2-7|.|TRBV6-1|10
TGTGCCAGCGTCGCCTACGAGCAGTACTTC
CASVAYEQYF
>.|TRBJ2-3|TRBD1|TRBV10-3|17
TGTGCCATCAGTGAGTCGACACAGGACAGGGGATCAGATACGCAGTATTTT
CAISESTQDRGSDTQYF
>.|TRBJ2-1|.|TRBV7-9|12
TGTGCCAGCAGCTTCCTCTACAATGAGCAGTTCTTC
CASSFLYNEQFF
>.|TRBJ2-1|.|TRBV28|16
TGTGCCAGCAGTTTTAACCGGGGAGGAAGGACCAATGAGCAGTTCTTC
CASSFNRGGRTNEQFF
>.|TRBJ2-1|TRBD2|TRBV5-1|15
TGCGCCAGCAGCTTGGTACTAGCGGGACGCAATGAGCAGTTCTTC
CASSLVLAGRNEQFF
>.|TRBJ2-1|.|TRBV28|11
TGTGCCAGCAGTTCCGCCTTAAAGCAGTTCTTC
CASSSALKQFF
>.|TRBJ2-3|.|TRBV6-5|12
TGTGCCAGCAGTCCAGCAGGCGATACGCAGTATTTT
CASSPAGDTQYF
>.|TRBJ2-1|TRBD2|TRBV7-6|14
TGTGCCAGCAGCTTAGGACTAGCGGGAGATGAGCAGTTCTTC
CASSLGLAGDEQFF
>few|TRBJ2-1|.|TRBV11-2|17
TGTGCCAGCAGCTTGGGACGGGGTGGAGGGACCCCCTTTAGGCAGTTCTTC
CASSLGRGGGTPFRQFF
>.|TRBJ1-4|.|TRBV7-2|15
TGTGCCAGCAGCTCATCTGGGGCCGTGGGTGAAAAACTGTTTTTT
CASSSSGAVGEKLFF
>.|TRBJ2-3|TRBD2|TRBV7-9|17
TGTGCCAGCAGCTCTGGACTAGCGGGAGCGAGCACAGATACGCAGTATTTT
CASSSGLAGASTDTQYF
>.|TRBJ2-7|.|TRBV6-1|13
TGTGCCAGCAGCTTCGTGAGCTCCTACGAGCAGTACTTC
CASSFVSSYEQYF
>.|TRBJ2-7|.|TRBV25-1|15
TGTGCCAGCAGTGAAAATTATGACGGGACCTACGAGCAGTACTTC
CASSENYDGTYEQYF
>.|TRBJ2-3|.|TRBV5-1|16
TGCGCCAGCAGCCCGCCGGGTGGGCTTGGGGCAGATACGCAGTATTTT
CASSPPGGLGADTQYF
>once|TRBJ1-5|.|TRBV5-4|14
TGTGCCAGCAGCTTGGACGGGCCCAATCAGCCCCAGCATTTT
CASSLDGPNQPQHF